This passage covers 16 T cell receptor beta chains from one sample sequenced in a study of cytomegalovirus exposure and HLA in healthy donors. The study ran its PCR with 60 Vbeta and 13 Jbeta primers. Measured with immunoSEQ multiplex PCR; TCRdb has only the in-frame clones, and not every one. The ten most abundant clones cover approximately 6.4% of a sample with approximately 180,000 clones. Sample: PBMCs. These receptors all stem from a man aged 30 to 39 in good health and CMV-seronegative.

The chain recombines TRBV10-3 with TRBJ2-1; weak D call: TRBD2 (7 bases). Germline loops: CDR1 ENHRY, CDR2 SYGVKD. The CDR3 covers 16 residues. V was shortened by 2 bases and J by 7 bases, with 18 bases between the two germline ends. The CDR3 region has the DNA TGTGCCATCAGTGAGCCGAGTGGGGGGGCCTTGAATGAGCAGTTCTTC. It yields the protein CAISEPSGGALNEQFF.

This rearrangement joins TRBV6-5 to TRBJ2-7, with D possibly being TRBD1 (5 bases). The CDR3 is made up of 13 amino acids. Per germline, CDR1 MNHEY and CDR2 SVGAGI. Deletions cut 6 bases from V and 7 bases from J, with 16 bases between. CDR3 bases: TGTGCCAGCAGGACGGCCCCCAAGGGGGAGCAGTACTTC. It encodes CASRTAPKGEQYF.

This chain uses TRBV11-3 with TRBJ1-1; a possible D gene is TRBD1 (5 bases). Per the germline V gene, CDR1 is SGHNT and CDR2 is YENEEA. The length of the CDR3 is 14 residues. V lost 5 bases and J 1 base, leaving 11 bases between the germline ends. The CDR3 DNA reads TGTGCCAGCAGCCGACTAGGGGAGAACACTGAAGCTTTCTTT. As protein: CASSRLGENTEAFF.

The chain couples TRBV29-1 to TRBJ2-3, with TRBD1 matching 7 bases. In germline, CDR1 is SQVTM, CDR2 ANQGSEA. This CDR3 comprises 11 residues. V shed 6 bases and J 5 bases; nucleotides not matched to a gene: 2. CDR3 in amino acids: CSVYRGDTQYF. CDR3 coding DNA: TGCAGCGTCTACAGGGGAGATACGCAGTATTTT.

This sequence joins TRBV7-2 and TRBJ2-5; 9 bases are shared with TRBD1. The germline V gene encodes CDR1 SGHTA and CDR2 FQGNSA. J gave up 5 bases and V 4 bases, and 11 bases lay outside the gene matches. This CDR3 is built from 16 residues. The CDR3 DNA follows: TGTGCCAGCAGCTCGAGGGGACAGGGTAAACGGGAGACCCAGTACTTC. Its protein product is CASSSRGQGKRETQYF. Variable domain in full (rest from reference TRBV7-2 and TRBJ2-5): GAGVSQSPSNKVTEKGKDVELRCDPISGHTALYWYRQSLGQGLEFLIYFQGNSAPDKSGLPSDRFSAERTGGSVSTLTIQRTQQEDSAVYLCASSSRGQGKRETQYFGPGTRLLVL.

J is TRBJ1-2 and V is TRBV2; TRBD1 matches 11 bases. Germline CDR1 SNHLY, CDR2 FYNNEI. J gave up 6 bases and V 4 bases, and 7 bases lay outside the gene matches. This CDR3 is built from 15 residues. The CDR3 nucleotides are TGTGCCAGCAGTGTAGGGACAGGGGGTGTTGATGGCTACACCTTC. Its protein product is CASSVGTGGVDGYTF.

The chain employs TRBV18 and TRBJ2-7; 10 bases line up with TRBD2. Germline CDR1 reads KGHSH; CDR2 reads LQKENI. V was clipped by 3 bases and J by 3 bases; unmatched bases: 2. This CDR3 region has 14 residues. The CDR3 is CASSPQRGGYEQYF. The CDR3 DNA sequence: TGTGCCAGCTCACCGCAGCGGGGGGGCTACGAGCAGTACTTC. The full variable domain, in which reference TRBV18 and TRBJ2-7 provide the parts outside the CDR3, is NAGVMQNPRHLVRRRGQEARLRCSPMKGHSHVYWYRQLPEEGLKFMVYLQKENIIDESGMPKERFSAEFPKEGPSILRIQQVVRGDSAAYFCASSPQRGGYEQYFGPGTRLTVT.

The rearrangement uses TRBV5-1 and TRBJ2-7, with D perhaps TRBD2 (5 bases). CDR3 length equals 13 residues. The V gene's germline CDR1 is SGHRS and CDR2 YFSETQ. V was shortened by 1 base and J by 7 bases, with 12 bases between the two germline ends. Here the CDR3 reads CASSLSGGLEQYF. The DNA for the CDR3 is TGCGCCAGCAGCTTGTCGGGCGGGCTGGAGCAGTACTTC. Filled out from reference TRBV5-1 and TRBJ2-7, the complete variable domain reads KAGVTQTPRYLIKTRGQQVTLSCSPISGHRSVSWYQQTPGQGLQFLFEYFSETQRNKGNFPGRFSGRQFSNSRSEMNVSTLELGDSALYLCASSLSGGLEQYFGPGTRLTVT.

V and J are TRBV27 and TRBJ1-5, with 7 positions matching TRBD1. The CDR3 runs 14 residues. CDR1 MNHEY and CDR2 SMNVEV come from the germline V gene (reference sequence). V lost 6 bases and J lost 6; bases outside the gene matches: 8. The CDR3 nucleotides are TGTGCCAGCAGATATAGACAGGGAGGTCAGCCCCAGCATTTT. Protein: CASRYRQGGQPQHF.

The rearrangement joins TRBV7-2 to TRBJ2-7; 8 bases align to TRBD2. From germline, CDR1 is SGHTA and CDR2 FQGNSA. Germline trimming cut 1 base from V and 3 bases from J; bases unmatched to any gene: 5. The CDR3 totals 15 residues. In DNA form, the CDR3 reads TGTGCCAGCAGCTTAGAAACCGGGGGGGTCTACGAGCAGTACTTC. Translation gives CASSLETGGVYEQYF. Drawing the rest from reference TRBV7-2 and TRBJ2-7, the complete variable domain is GAGVSQSPSNKVTEKGKDVELRCDPISGHTALYWYRQSLGQGLEFLIYFQGNSAPDKSGLPSDRFSAERTGGSVSTLTIQRTQQEDSAVYLCASSLETGGVYEQYFGPGTRLTVT.

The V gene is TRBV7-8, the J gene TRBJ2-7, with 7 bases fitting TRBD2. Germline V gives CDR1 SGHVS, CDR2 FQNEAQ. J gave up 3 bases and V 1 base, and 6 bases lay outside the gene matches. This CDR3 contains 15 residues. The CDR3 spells CASSLGLAVLYEQYF. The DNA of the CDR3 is TGTGCCAGCAGCTTAGGGCTAGCGGTGCTCTACGAGCAGTACTTC.

In DNA form, the CDR3 reads TGCAGCGTTGGAATAGGGGCTCATTCCTCTGGAAACACCATATATTTT. Encoded protein: CSVGIGAHSSGNTIYF. The V gene is TRBV29-1, the J gene TRBJ1-3, with D maybe TRBD1 (5 bases). Trimming left V 4 bases short and J 0 bases short, with 16 bases between. CDR1 is SQVTM, CDR2 ANQGSEA, per germline. This CDR3 region has 16 residues.

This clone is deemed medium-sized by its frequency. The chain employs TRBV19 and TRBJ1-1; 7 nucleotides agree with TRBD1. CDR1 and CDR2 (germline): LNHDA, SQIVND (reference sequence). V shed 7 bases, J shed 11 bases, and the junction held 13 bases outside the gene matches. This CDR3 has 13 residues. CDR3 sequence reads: CASTPGPTGRAFF. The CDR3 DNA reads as TGTGCCAGTACCCCGGGCCCGACAGGGAGGGCTTTCTTT.

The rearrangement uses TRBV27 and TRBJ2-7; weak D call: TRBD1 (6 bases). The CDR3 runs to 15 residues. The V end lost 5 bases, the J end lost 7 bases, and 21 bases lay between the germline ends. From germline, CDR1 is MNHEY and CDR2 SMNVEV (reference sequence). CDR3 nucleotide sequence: TGTGCCAGCAGTATACAGGGTAGGGGAATTGGAGAGCAGTACTTC. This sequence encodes CASSIQGRGIGEQYF.

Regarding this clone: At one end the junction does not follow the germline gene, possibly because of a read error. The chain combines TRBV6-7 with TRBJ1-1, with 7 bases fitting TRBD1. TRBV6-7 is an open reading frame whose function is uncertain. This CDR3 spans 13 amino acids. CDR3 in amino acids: CASSSYRGTEVFF. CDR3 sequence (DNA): TGTGCCAGCAGCTCCTACAGGGGTACTGAAGTTTTCTTT.

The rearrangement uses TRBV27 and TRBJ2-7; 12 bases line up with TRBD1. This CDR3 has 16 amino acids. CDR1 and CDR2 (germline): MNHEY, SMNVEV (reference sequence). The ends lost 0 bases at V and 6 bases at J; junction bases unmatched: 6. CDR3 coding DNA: TGTGCCAGCAGTTTATCAACGGGACAGGGGGCTGCCGAGCAGTACTTC. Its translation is CASSLSTGQGAAEQYF.